This T cell receptor (beta chain) appears in the sequencing data of a study of blood T cell repertoires in COVID-19 (dated by TCRdb to between 2020 and 2021). As for the study more broadly: Collaborator samples came from the United States, Italy and Spain and covered acute and convalescent phases of COVID-19. The material from the prospective study consisted of cDNA or gDNA derived from T cells, B-cell-depleted T cells, or PBMCs. Deeply sampled blood TCRbeta repertoires from subjects exposed to, actively infected with, or recovered from COVID-19 were included in the dataset. The repertoires were released in a freely available public database meant as a resource for research on the immune response to SARS-CoV-2. Samples came from the ongoing ImmuneRACE study (first 160 participants) plus 1,254 subjects from 6 global collaborators. A de-identified subject ID, COVID-19 status, age in years and sex were almost always included in the sample metadata. Where available, HLA class I and class II types were taken from metadata supplied by the sample provider and were not determined by assay-based typing.

TCRbeta CDR3 regions were amplified from genomic DNA using the immunoSEQ Assay, a bias-controlled multiplex PCR. In the authors' own workflow: Nucleated cell counts per sample were estimated from amplification of reference gene primers within the assay. Sequence reads were collapsed and filtered to measure the absolute abundance of every unique TCRbeta CDR3 rearrangement. For each sample, productive Simpson clonality was calculated by taking the square root of Simpson's diversity index across productive rearrangements. In its TCRdb copy, this immuneACCESS table keeps in-frame sequences only and misses some clones. Where compared with another copy, unresolved V genes explain less than half of these, and the others have no known cause. V, J and clone size derive from that table, while D and trimming were established from the DNA sequence. This sample is represented by some 50,000 clones; 70% to 90% of them were singletons. The ten most abundant clones make up 14% of the sample.

General findings and caveats noted by the study authors: Clinical and demographic metadata were provided uncurated, with the amount varying by source and participant.

Worth noting for this clone: No antigen is known for it. No quality values exist for individual bases; no much larger clone is one base distant.

Here V drops 0 bases and J drops 8 bases, and the junction holds 13 bases not matched to any gene. The CDR3 covers 17 residues, taking in both the cysteine and the phenylalanine. Here the CDR3 DNA is all that survives: 51 bases in frame from base 1. The germline V gene sets CDR1 to MNHEY and CDR2 to SVGEGT. Collaborating institutions collected whole blood in K2EDTA tubes following their own protocols. For TCRbeta analysis, collaborator samples were shipped as frozen whole blood, as isolated PBMCs, or as DNA extracted from either sample type. The sample was peripheral blood. The source is a human donor in a cohort sampled during active COVID-19. The rearrangement combines TRBV6-2 or TRBV6-3 with TRBJ2-1; 7 central nucleotides agree with TRBD2. The DNA sequence follows: TGTGCCAGCAGTTACTCCCCCTCTTTTACTAGCGTCTATGAGCAGTTCTTC. Its coded protein is CASSYSPSFTSVYEQFF.